A selection of T cell receptor beta chains follows, all from one sample in a study of Ad26.COV2.S vaccination and SARS-CoV-2 variants. The protocol was immunoSEQ multiplex PCR, while the TCRdb copy is restricted to in-frame clones and leaves out a portion. The table lists around 300,000 clones, 88% of them singletons, with roughly 6% in the top ten. This specimen consisted of peripheral blood, obtained in a trial of Ad26.COV2.S vaccine versus placebo. The receptors originated from a person between 18 and 59 years old who received the Ad26.COV2.S COVID-19 vaccine or a placebo. Both conserved end residues are part of each CDR3. A D gene is named only where the DNA matches it firmly. A row's size may be missing; if present it is once, few, many or a size class.

TRBJ2-6,TRBV28,.,once,TGTGCCAGCAGTTTTCCCCCGGGACGTAGCAATTCTGGGGCCAACGTCCTGACTTTC,CASSFPPGRSNSGANVLTF
TRBJ1-1,TRBV7-9,.,.,TGTGCCAGCCAGCAGGGCCAGAGGACTGAAGCTTTCTTT,CASQQGQRTEAFF
TRBJ1-1,TRBV9,.,.,TGTGCCAGCAGCGCCACCCCGACAGGCTTGAACACTGAAGCTTTCTTT,CASSATPTGLNTEAFF
TRBJ1-5,TRBV28,TRBD1,.,TGTGCCAGCAGTTATACAGGGGGAAGATTAGGTCAGCCCCAGCATTTT,CASSYTGGRLGQPQHF
TRBJ1-1,TRBV4-3,TRBD1,.,TGCGCCAGCAGCCAAGATTTTTGGACAGGGCCGGCTGAAGCTTTCTTT,CASSQDFWTGPAEAFF
TRBJ2-1,TRBV10-3,.,.,TGTGCCATCACTTATCAAGCACTAAAGTACAATGAGCAGTTCTTC,CAITYQALKYNEQFF
TRBJ2-7,TRBV27,TRBD1,once,TGTGCCAGCAGTTCCTTGACAGGGGTGGCGGGCGTCGAGCAGTACTTC,CASSSLTGVAGVEQYF
TRBJ2-1,TRBV29-1,.,.,TGCAGCGTTACCCCCGGGGATGAGCAGTTCTTC,CSVTPGDEQFF
TRBJ2-7,TRBV18,.,.,TGTGCCAGCTCACCACCGAATAAGTACGAGCAGTACTTC,CASSPPNKYEQYF
TRBJ1-6,TRBV12-3/TRBV12-4,.,.,TGTGCCAGCACGCAAATAGGGACCCTCCACTTT,CASTQIGTLHF
TRBJ2-2,TRBV4-1,.,.,TGCGCCAGCAGCCAAGGGGGACTTAACACCGGGGAGCTGTTTTTT,CASSQGGLNTGELFF
TRBJ2-1,TRBV12-5,TRBD2,.,TGTGCTAGTGGCCTTAGCGGGGGGGCCTACAATGAGCAGTTCTTC,CASGLSGGAYNEQFF
TRBJ2-1,TRBV30,.,.,TGTGCCTGGGGGAATTCTGTTTCTGAGCAGTTCTTC,CAWGNSVSEQFF
TRBJ1-1,TRBV6-1,.,.,TGTGCCAGCAGTGAAAGGGGCATGGATGAAGCTTTCTTT,CASSERGMDEAFF
TRBJ1-5,TRBV25-1,.,.,TGTGCCAGCACCCGGGGCAGCAATCAGCCCCAGCATTTT,CASTRGSNQPQHF
TRBJ2-7,TRBV11-2,TRBD2,.,TGTGCCAGCAGCCCGACGACCTTCAGCGGGGTTCTGTCCTACGAGCAGTACTTC,CASSPTTFSGVLSYEQYF
TRBJ2-7,TRBV4-3,TRBD2,.,TGCGCCAGCAGCCAAGATTTGGGGGGGTCCTACGAGCAGTACTTC,CASSQDLGGSYEQYF